This T cell receptor (beta chain) stems from a study of STAT5B mutations in CD4+ large granular lymphocyte leukemia. Buffy coats from healthy blood donors served as controls. This CDR3 spans 16 amino acids. CDR1 and CDR2 from the germline V gene are WNHNN and SYGVQD (reference sequence). Trimming removed 7 bases from V and 0 bases from J, with 16 bases in between. Study-wide results and limits: No patients shared main leukemic clonotypes, though approximately 26% appeared at low frequency elsewhere.

Method: immunoSEQ multiplex PCR; TCRdb's copy keeps in-frame clones and lacks some. The table shows 20,000 to 25,000 clones, with 74% occurring only once. Remarks on this clone: Its matching antigen is unknown.

This clonotype was obtained from a human donor in good health. Sequencing was done on a sample of CD4+ T cells from blood buffy coats. The V call is TRBV10-1, the J call TRBJ1-3; D is undetermined. The CDR3 loop is CASNLPNRVSGNTIYF. Here the CDR3 DNA reads TGCGCCAGCAACCTCCCGAACAGAGTCTCTGGAAACACCATATATTTT.